A selection of T cell receptor beta chains follows, all from one sample in a study of persistence of HIV-infected CD4 T cells. Using immunoSEQ multiplex PCR, the repertoire was profiled, and TCRdb retains in-frame clones only, with some absent. This table has about 25,000 clones, about 74% appearing once. These receptors are not linked to any known antigen. Sequences were derived from CD4+ T cells sorted from PBMCs after approximately 20-hour stimulation, sampled from a patient who received antiretroviral therapy. All receptors derive from an adult man with HIV who was CMV-seropositive. Both conserved end residues are part of each CDR3. The D gene is left open where the match is weak. Part of the rows lack a size; the others show once, few, many or a class for expanded clones.

j_call d_call v_call clone_size cdr3_nt cdr3_aa
TRBJ2-3 NA TRBV4-1 NA TGCGCCAGCAGCAATGGGGCTAGCGGCACAGATACGCAGTATTTT CASSNGASGTDTQYF
TRBJ1-5 TRBD1 TRBV19 NA TGTGCCAGTAGCCTCCTGGGACAGGTACCCGAGGGTAGCAATCAGCCCCAGCATTTT CASSLLGQVPEGSNQPQHF
TRBJ1-3 TRBD1 TRBV7-9 NA TGTGCCAGCAGCTTAGGACAGGGAGAAAACACCATATATTTT CASSLGQGENTIYF
TRBJ1-2 NA TRBV24-1 once TGTGCCACCAGTGAGGGGGACGGCGTAATGTATGGCTACACCTTC CATSEGDGVMYGYTF
TRBJ2-1 NA TRBV19 NA TGTGCCAGTAGCCGTCGGAGGGACCCCTACAATGAGCAGTTCTTC CASSRRRDPYNEQFF
TRBJ2-2 NA TRBV16 NA TGTGCCAGCAGCCAACTATACACCGGGGAGCTGTTTTTT CASSQLYTGELFF
TRBJ2-7 TRBD2 TRBV7-6 NA TGTGCCAGCAGCGCCACTAGCGGGGGTGGCTACGAGCAGTACTTC CASSATSGGGYEQYF
TRBJ2-6 NA TRBV27 NA TGTGCCAGCAGTTTTTCCGGGGCCAACGTCCTGACTTTC CASSFSGANVLTF
TRBJ2-1 NA TRBV6-5 NA TGTGCCAGCGTAAACAAGGGGAGCGAGCAGTTCTTC CASVNKGSEQFF
TRBJ2-2 NA TRBV5-1 NA TGCGCCAGCAGCTTGGCAGGGGCCATCACCGGGGAGCTGTTTTTT CASSLAGAITGELFF
TRBJ2-3 TRBD1 TRBV2 few TGTGCCAGCAGTGTTCGAGCACCGGGACAGGGTCAAGATACGCAGTATTTT CASSVRAPGQGQDTQYF
TRBJ1-1 NA TRBV7-9 NA TGTGCCAGCAGCTCCTACGGTGGGCAGGGGAACACTGAAGCTTTCTTT CASSSYGGQGNTEAFF
TRBJ2-3 NA TRBV5-1 NA TGCGCCAGCAGCAGAGCTTCCGGGACCCCCACAGATACGCAGTATTTT CASSRASGTPTDTQYF
TRBJ2-3 NA TRBV6-5 NA TGTGCCAGCACCCGGCTAGCGACTAGCACAGATACGCAGTATTTT CASTRLATSTDTQYF
TRBJ1-5 TRBD1 TRBV6-1 NA TGTGCCAGCAGTGAAATAAGCAGGGGGCGCCCTCAGCCCCAGCATTTT CASSEISRGRPQPQHF
TRBJ2-5 NA TRBV5-1 NA TGCGCCAGCAGCTCAAACGGAATTCCGGGGACCCAGTACTTC CASSSNGIPGTQYF
TRBJ2-1 NA TRBV6-1 NA TGTGCCAGCAGTGAGTACAGGGTCGGTGAGCAGTTCTTC CASSEYRVGEQFF
TRBJ1-5 NA TRBV7-9 NA TGTGCCAGCAGCTTAGGGGGCGGTGGCAATCAGCCCCAGCATTTT CASSLGGGGNQPQHF
TRBJ1-4 NA TRBV7-8 NA TGTGCCAGCAGCGAAGACGCAAGGGAAAAACTGTTTTTT CASSEDAREKLFF
TRBJ2-2 TRBD2 TRBV5-4 NA TGTGCCAGCAGCTTGGGAGCGGGGGGCACCGGGGAGCTGTTTTTT CASSLGAGGTGELFF
TRBJ2-3 TRBD2 TRBV7-2 NA TGTGCCAGCAGCTTAGCCGGGACTAGCGGGGTGCAGTATTTT CASSLAGTSGVQYF
TRBJ1-2 NA TRBV6-1 NA TGTGCCAGCAGTGAGCCTGGGGGTATTGTGCTCTACACCTTC CASSEPGGIVLYTF
TRBJ1-6 NA TRBV19 NA TGTGCCAGTAGTAGGGTCGCTGGCTCACCCCTCCACTTT CASSRVAGSPLHF
TRBJ1-3 NA TRBV9 NA TGTGCCAGCAGCGTAGGAGGTCTGAGCTCTGGAAACACCATATATTTT CASSVGGLSSGNTIYF
TRBJ2-2 NA TRBV7-9 few TGTGCCAGCAGCGGGCCGACAAATCCAAAGACCGGGGAGCTGTTTTTT CASSGPTNPKTGELFF
TRBJ1-2 NA TRBV10-3 NA TGTGCCATCAGTGAGTCGATGGACAAGGGGAGGTCTGGCTACACCTTC CAISESMDKGRSGYTF
TRBJ2-4 TRBD2 TRBV4-1 few TGCGCCAGCAGCCAAGTGACCCTCTCTAGCGGGGCCCAACGAAACATTCAGTACTTC CASSQVTLSSGAQRNIQYF
TRBJ1-5 TRBD1 TRBV4-1 NA TGCGCCAGCAGCCAAGAAAAGAGGGGGCAGTATAGCAATCAGCCCCAGCATTTT CASSQEKRGQYSNQPQHF
TRBJ2-3 NA TRBV4-1 NA TGCGCCAGCAGCCAAGTTAGGAAAGGGTTCACAGATACGCAGTATTTT CASSQVRKGFTDTQYF
TRBJ1-5 TRBD1 TRBV6-5 few TGTGCTCGTAAAGCCGGGACAGGGGAGGGTCAGCCCCAGCATTTT CARKAGTGEGQPQHF
TRBJ2-6 NA TRBV7-3 NA TGTGCCAGCAGCGGCCCTGGGGGGTCTGGGGCCAACGTCCTGACTTTC CASSGPGGSGANVLTF
TRBJ2-1 TRBD2 TRBV7-7 medium-sized TGTGCCAGCAGCCCCGGACTAGCGGGGGGCCTTGAGCAGTTCTTC CASSPGLAGGLEQFF
TRBJ2-1 TRBD1 TRBV7-2 NA TGTGCCAGCAGCTTAGTTTCCGGGACAGCCTCCTACAATGAGCAGTTCTTC CASSLVSGTASYNEQFF
TRBJ1-6 NA TRBV18 few TGTGCCAGCTCCCCTACCGGCCCGGCGGCGAATTCACCCCTCCACTTT CASSPTGPAANSPLHF
TRBJ2-3 TRBD1 TRBV3-1/TRBV3-2 NA TGTGCCAGCAGCCCCCGGGACAGGGTTGGAACAGATACGCAGTATTTT CASSPRDRVGTDTQYF
TRBJ2-2 NA TRBV6-5 NA TGTGCCAGCAGTAGGGACCCCGCGAACACCGGGGAGCTGTTTTTT CASSRDPANTGELFF
TRBJ1-1 NA TRBV27 NA TGTGCCAGCAGCGCCTTAGGGACTGAAGCTTTCTTT CASSALGTEAFF
TRBJ2-3 TRBD2 TRBV7-3 few TGTGCCAGCAGCTTAGCGGGGGAGGCAGATACGCAGTATTTT CASSLAGEADTQYF
TRBJ2-3 NA TRBV28 NA TGTGCCAGCAGTTTAGCAGATACGCAGTATTTT CASSLADTQYF
TRBJ2-7 TRBD1 TRBV28 few TGTGCCAGCAGTTCCCTATACAGGGGTGGGGAGCAGTACTTC CASSSLYRGGEQYF
TRBJ1-1 NA TRBV28 NA TGTGCCAGCAGTTTGGGGGCGAACACTGAAGCTTTCTTT CASSLGANTEAFF
TRBJ1-1 NA TRBV3-1/TRBV3-2 medium-sized TGTGCCAGCAGCCAAGAGTCAGACACTGAAGCTTTCTTT CASSQESDTEAFF